These T cell receptor beta chains were read from a single sample in a study of OX40 agonist ivuxolimab in advanced cancers. The data were produced by immunoSEQ multiplex PCR, yet TCRdb's version contains in-frame clones alone and is incomplete. The table records 60,000 to 70,000 clones, about 88% of them present only once. This material consisted of CD4+ or CD8+ T cells sorted from blood, taken in a trial of the OX40 agonist ivuxolimab. The receptor source for this set is an adult with an advanced solid tumor such as melanoma, head and neck, liver or kidney cancer. Both conserved end residues are part of each CDR3. D genes are given only for firm matches. Not all rows give a size; the values are once, few, many and, for expanded clones, a class.

d_gene: .
abundance: few
len: 12
v_gene: TRBV2
j_gene: TRBJ1-4
CDR3aa: CASARGREKLFF
CDR3nt: TGTGCCAGCGCTCGGGGGAGGGAAAAACTGTTTTTT

d_gene: TRBD1
abundance: once
len: 15
v_gene: TRBV11-2
j_gene: TRBJ1-1
CDR3aa: CASSSPTGTGSEAFF
CDR3nt: TGTGCCAGCAGCTCCCCAACCGGGACAGGTAGCGAAGCTTTCTTT

d_gene: TRBD1
abundance: .
len: 15
v_gene: TRBV28
j_gene: TRBJ2-3
CDR3aa: CASSLRTGGADTQYF
CDR3nt: TGTGCCAGCAGTTTAAGGACAGGGGGCGCAGATACGCAGTATTTT

d_gene: TRBD2
abundance: .
len: 15
v_gene: TRBV7-7
j_gene: TRBJ2-3
CDR3aa: CASSARLAGRDTQYF
CDR3nt: TGTGCCAGCAGCGCAAGACTAGCGGGAAGAGATACGCAGTATTTT

d_gene: .
abundance: once
len: 15
v_gene: TRBV27
j_gene: TRBJ2-2
CDR3aa: CASSLDSVTTGELFF
CDR3nt: TGTGCCAGCAGTTTGGATAGCGTGACCACCGGGGAGCTGTTTTTT

d_gene: TRBD1
abundance: .
len: 16
v_gene: TRBV7-8
j_gene: TRBJ2-6
CDR3aa: CASSLGQGSGANVLTF
CDR3nt: TGTGCCAGCAGCTTAGGACAGGGCTCTGGGGCCAACGTCCTGACTTTC

d_gene: .
abundance: few
len: 15
v_gene: TRBV7-9
j_gene: TRBJ2-1
CDR3aa: CASSHPIDLHNEQFF
CDR3nt: TGTGCCAGCAGCCACCCCATCGACTTACACAATGAGCAGTTCTTC

d_gene: .
abundance: .
len: 14
v_gene: TRBV25-1
j_gene: TRBJ1-1
CDR3aa: CASSELGWATEAFF
CDR3nt: TGTGCCAGCAGTGAATTAGGATGGGCCACTGAAGCTTTCTTT

d_gene: TRBD1
abundance: .
len: 17
v_gene: TRBV10-3
j_gene: TRBJ2-1
CDR3aa: CAISEGVLGTVYNEQFF
CDR3nt: TGTGCCATCAGTGAGGGTGTGTTGGGGACAGTTTACAATGAGCAGTTCTTC

d_gene: .
abundance: .
len: 13
v_gene: TRBV6-6
j_gene: TRBJ2-3
CDR3aa: CASKTGLTDTQYF
CDR3nt: TGTGCCAGCAAAACGGGGCTCACAGATACGCAGTATTTT

d_gene: .
abundance: .
len: 13
v_gene: TRBV9
j_gene: TRBJ2-7
CDR3aa: CASSVSGGGEQYF
CDR3nt: TGTGCCAGCAGCGTATCCGGGGGAGGCGAGCAGTACTTC

d_gene: .
abundance: .
len: 14
v_gene: TRBV27
j_gene: TRBJ2-2
CDR3aa: CASSFGQSTGELFF
CDR3nt: TGTGCCAGCAGTTTCGGACAGTCCACCGGGGAGCTGTTTTTT

d_gene: TRBD2
abundance: .
len: 15
v_gene: TRBV7-9
j_gene: TRBJ2-5
CDR3aa: CASSLGRAGRETQYF
CDR3nt: TGTGCCAGCAGCTTAGGGAGAGCGGGGAGGGAGACCCAGTACTTC

d_gene: TRBD2
abundance: .
len: 16
v_gene: TRBV27
j_gene: TRBJ2-7
CDR3aa: CASKLLGLAGSYEQYF
CDR3nt: TGTGCCAGCAAATTACTGGGACTAGCGGGCTCCTACGAGCAGTACTTC

d_gene: TRBD1
abundance: .
len: 14
v_gene: TRBV18
j_gene: TRBJ1-2
CDR3aa: CASSPPDRNYGYTF
CDR3nt: TGTGCCAGCTCACCACCGGACAGGAACTATGGCTACACCTTC

d_gene: .
abundance: .
len: 15
v_gene: TRBV27
j_gene: TRBJ2-7
CDR3aa: CASSPTEGSSYEQYF
CDR3nt: TGTGCCAGCAGTCCAACCGAGGGTAGCTCCTACGAGCAGTACTTC

d_gene: TRBD2
abundance: .
len: 19
v_gene: TRBV27
j_gene: TRBJ2-1
CDR3aa: CASSTQTSGVPLPHNEQFF
CDR3nt: TGTGCCAGCAGTACTCAGACTAGCGGGGTCCCCCTCCCCCACAATGAGCAGTTCTTC